This T cell receptor beta chain was identified during a study of blood T cell repertoires in COVID-19. Method: immunoSEQ multiplex PCR; TCRdb's copy keeps in-frame clones and lacks some. In the table there are approximately 250,000 clones, about 80% of which are singletons. This CDR3 has 15 amino acids. Germline CDR1 reads LNHDA; CDR2 reads SQIVND (reference sequence). V dropped 6 bases and J dropped 2 bases, with 14 bases sitting between them. The sequenced sample consisted of PBMCs or T cells enriched from blood (not recorded which). The rearrangement uses TRBV19 and TRBJ1-3; unclear D gene. The TCR originated in a man aged 25-45 years with acute COVID-19. The CDR3 coding sequence is TGTGCCAGTAGGAAGCAAAATTCTCCTGGAAACACCATATATTTT. Residues: CASRKQNSPGNTIYF. Together with reference TRBV19 and TRBJ1-3, the CDR3 gives the full variable domain: DGGITQSPKYLFRKEGQNVTLSCEQNLNHDAMYWYRQDPGQGLRLIYYSQIVNDFQKGDIAEGYSVSREKKESFPLTVTSAQKNPTAFYLCASRKQNSPGNTIYFGEGSWLTVV.